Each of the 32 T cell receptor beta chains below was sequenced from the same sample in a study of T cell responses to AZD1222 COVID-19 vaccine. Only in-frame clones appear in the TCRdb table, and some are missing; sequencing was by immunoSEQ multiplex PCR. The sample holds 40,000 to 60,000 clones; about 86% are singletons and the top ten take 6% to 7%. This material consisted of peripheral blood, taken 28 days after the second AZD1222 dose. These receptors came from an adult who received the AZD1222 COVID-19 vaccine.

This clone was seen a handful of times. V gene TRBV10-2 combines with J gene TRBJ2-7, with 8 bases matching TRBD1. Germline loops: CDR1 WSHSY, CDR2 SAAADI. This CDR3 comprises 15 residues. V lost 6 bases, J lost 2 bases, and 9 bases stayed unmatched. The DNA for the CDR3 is TGCGCCAGCAGCGGGACCGGGACAGGTGCCTACGAGCAGTACTTC. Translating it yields CASSGTGTGAYEQYF.

This CDR3 is CASAPQGRKTQYF. The CDR3 DNA reads TGTGCCAGCGCCCCACAGGGGAGGAAGACCCAGTACTTC. The rearrangement uses TRBV7-3 and TRBJ2-5, with D possibly TRBD1 on 7 matching bases. Trimming left V 8 bases short and J 6 bases short, with 16 bases between. CDR1 SGHTA and CDR2 FQGTGA come from the germline V gene. The CDR3 is 13 residues long. Using reference TRBV7-3 and TRBJ2-5 for the parts outside the CDR3, the full variable domain is GAGVSQTPSNKVTEKGKYVELRCDPISGHTALYWYRQSLGQGPEFLIYFQGTGAADDSGLPNDRFFAVRPEGSVSTLKIQRTERGDSAVYLCASAPQGRKTQYFGPGTRLLVL.

CDR3 loop: CASSPLGQGNTGELFF. The CDR3 region has the DNA TGTGCCAGTAGCCCACTTGGGCAGGGCAACACCGGGGAGCTGTTTTTT. V is TRBV19 and J is TRBJ2-2; weak D call: TRBD1 (5 bases). Germline-derived CDR1 and CDR2 are LNHDA and SQIVND (reference sequence). V was pared by 6 bases and J by 2 bases, with 16 bases between. This CDR3 region has 16 residues. Drawing the rest from reference TRBV19 and TRBJ2-2, the complete variable domain is DGGITQSPKYLFRKEGQNVTLSCEQNLNHDAMYWYRQDPGQGLRLIYYSQIVNDFQKGDIAEGYSVSREKKESFPLTVTSAQKNPTAFYLCASSPLGQGNTGELFFGEGSRLTVL.

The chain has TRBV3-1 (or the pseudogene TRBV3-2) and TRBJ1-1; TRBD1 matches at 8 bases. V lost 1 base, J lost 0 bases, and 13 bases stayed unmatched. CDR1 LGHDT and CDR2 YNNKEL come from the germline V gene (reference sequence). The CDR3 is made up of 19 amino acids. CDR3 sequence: CASSQAQGRTGRVNTEAFF. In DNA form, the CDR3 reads TGTGCCAGCAGCCAAGCACAAGGGCGGACAGGGAGGGTGAACACTGAAGCTTTCTTT.

The CDR3 spells CASSTTGGGTSNYGYTF. The CDR3 DNA is TGTGCCAGCTCAACCACAGGGGGCGGTACGTCCAACTATGGCTACACCTTC. V usage is TRBV18 and J usage is TRBJ1-2, with TRBD1 identical over 9 bases. Germline lookup yields CDR1 KGHSH and CDR2 LQKENI. Trimming took 5 bases from V and 2 from J; bases not matched to a gene: 12. The CDR3 runs to 17 residues.

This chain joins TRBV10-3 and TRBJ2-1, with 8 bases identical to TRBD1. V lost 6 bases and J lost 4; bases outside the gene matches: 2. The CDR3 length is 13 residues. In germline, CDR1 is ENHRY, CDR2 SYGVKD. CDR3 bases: TGTGCCATCAGAGGACAGGGATACAATGAGCAGTTCTTC. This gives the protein CAIRGQGYNEQFF.

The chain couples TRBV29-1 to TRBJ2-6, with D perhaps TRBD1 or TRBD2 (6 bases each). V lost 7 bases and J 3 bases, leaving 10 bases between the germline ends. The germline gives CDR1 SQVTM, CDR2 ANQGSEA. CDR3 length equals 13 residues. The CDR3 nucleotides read TGCAGCGCCAGGGGACTTGGGGCCAACGTCCTGACTTTC. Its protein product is CSARGLGANVLTF.

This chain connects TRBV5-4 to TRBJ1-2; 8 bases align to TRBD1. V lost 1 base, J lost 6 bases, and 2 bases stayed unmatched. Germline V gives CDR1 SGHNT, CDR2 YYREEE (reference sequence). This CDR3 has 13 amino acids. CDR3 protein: CASSLQGANGYTF. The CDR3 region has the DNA TGTGCCAGCAGCTTGCAGGGGGCAAATGGCTACACCTTC.

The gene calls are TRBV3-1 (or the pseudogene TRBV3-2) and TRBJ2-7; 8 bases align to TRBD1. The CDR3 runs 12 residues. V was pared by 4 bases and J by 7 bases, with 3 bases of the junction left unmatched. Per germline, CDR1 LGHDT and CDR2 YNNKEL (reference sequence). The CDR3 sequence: CASSPDRGEQYF. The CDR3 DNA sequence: TGTGCCAGCAGCCCCGACAGGGGTGAGCAGTACTTC.

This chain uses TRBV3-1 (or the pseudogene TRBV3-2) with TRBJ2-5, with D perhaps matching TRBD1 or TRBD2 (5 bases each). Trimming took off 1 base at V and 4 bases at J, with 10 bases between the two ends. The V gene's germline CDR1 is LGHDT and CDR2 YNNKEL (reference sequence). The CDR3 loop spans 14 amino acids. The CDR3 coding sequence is TGTGCCAGCAGCCAAGCAGGGACGGGAGAGACCCAGTACTTC. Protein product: CASSQAGTGETQYF.

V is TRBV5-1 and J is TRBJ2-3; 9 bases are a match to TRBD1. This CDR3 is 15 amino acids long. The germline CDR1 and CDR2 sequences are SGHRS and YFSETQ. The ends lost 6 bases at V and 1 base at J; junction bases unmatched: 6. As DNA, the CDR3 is TGCGCCAGCACTACAGGGGGCCGAGGCACAGATACGCAGTATTTT. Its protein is CASTTGGRGTDTQYF.

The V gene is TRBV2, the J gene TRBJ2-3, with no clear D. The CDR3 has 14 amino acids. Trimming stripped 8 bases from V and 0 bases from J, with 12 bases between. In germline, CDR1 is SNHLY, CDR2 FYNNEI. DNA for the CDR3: TGTGCCAGCTCTCGGCTACTTAGCACAGATACGCAGTATTTT. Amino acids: CASSRLLSTDTQYF.

Written as DNA, the CDR3 is TGCGCCAGCAGTCGAAGACAGGGAAGAGGGTACACGCACGGGGAGCTGTTTTTT. It translates to CASSRRQGRGYTHGELFF. The chain links TRBV23-1 to TRBJ2-2, with 7 bases aligning to TRBD1. TRBV23-1 belongs to the ORF category, with a function that is uncertain. The CDR3 is made up of 18 amino acids. V was pared by 4 bases and J by 7 bases, with 18 bases of the junction left unmatched.

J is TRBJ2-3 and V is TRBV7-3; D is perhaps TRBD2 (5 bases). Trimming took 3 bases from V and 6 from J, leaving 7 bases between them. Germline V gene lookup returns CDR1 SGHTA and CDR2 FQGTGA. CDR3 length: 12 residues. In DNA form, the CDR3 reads TGTGCCAGCAGCTTCGGGGTGGATACGCAGTATTTT. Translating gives CASSFGVDTQYF.

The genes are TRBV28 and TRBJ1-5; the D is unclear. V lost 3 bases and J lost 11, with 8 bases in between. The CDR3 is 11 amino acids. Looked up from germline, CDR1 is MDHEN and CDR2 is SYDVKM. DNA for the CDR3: TGTGCCAGCAGTTTTTCTATGACCCAGCATTTT. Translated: CASSFSMTQHF.

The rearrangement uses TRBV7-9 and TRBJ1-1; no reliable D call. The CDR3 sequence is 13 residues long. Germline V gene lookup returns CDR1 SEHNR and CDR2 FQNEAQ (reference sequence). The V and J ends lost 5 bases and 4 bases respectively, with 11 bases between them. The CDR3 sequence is CASSALVVTEAFF. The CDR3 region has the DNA TGTGCCAGCAGCGCCCTAGTGGTCACTGAAGCTTTCTTT. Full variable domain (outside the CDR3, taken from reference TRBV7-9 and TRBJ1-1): DTGVSQNPRHKITKRGQNVTFRCDPISEHNRLYWYRQTLGQGPEFLTYFQNEAQLEKSRLLSDRFSAERPKGSFSTLEIQRTEQGDSAMYLCASSALVVTEAFFGQGTRLTVV.

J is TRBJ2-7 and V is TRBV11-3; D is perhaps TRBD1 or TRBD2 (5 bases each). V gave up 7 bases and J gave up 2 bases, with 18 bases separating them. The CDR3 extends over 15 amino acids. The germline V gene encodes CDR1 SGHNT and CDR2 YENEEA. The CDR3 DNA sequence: TGTGCCAGCACCTTGAAAGCAGAGGGGCCCTACGAGCAGTACTTC. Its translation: CASTLKAEGPYEQYF.

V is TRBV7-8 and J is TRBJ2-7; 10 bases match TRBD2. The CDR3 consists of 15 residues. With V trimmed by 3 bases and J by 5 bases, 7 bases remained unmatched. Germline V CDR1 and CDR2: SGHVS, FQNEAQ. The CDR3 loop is CASSFTSGRVDEQYF. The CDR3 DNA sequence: TGTGCCAGCAGCTTCACCAGCGGGAGGGTGGACGAGCAGTACTTC.

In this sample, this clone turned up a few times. In DNA form, the CDR3 reads TGCGCCAGCAGCTTGTCAGGGAACGAGCAGTACTTC. This translates into CASSLSGNEQYF. The chain couples TRBV5-1 to TRBJ2-7; a weak D match, TRBD1 (5 bases). Trimming removed 1 base at V and 5 bases at J, with 7 bases between. Germline CDR1 reads SGHRS; CDR2 reads YFSETQ. The CDR3 has 12 residues.

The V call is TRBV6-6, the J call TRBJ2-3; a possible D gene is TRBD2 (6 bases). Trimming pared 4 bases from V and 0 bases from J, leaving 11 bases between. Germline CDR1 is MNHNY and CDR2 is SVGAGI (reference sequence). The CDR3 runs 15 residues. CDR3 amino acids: CASSSSVTSTDTQYF. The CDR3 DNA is TGTGCCAGCAGTTCTAGCGTAACTAGCACAGATACGCAGTATTTT.

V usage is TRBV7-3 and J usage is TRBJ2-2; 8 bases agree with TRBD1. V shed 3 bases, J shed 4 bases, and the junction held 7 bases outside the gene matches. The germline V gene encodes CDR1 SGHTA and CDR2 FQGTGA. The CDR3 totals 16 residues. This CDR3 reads CASSLNGQGGTGELFF. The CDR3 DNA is TGTGCCAGCAGCTTGAACGGACAGGGAGGCACCGGGGAGCTGTTTTTT. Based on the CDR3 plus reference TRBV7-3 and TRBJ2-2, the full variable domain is GAGVSQTPSNKVTEKGKYVELRCDPISGHTALYWYRQSLGQGPEFLIYFQGTGAADDSGLPNDRFFAVRPEGSVSTLKIQRTERGDSAVYLCASSLNGQGGTGELFFGEGSRLTVL.

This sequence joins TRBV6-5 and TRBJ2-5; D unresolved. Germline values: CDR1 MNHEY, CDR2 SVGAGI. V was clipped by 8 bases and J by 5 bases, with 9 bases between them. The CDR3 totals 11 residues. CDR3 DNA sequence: TGTGCCAGCCCCCGAAGGGAGACCCAGTACTTC. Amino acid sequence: CASPRRETQYF.

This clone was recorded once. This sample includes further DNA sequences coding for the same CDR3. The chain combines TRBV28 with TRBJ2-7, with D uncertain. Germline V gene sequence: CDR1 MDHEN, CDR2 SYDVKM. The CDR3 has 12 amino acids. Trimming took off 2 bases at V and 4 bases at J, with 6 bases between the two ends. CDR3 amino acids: CASSLGGYEQYF. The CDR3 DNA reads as TGTGCCAGCAGTTTAGGCGGATACGAGCAGTACTTC.

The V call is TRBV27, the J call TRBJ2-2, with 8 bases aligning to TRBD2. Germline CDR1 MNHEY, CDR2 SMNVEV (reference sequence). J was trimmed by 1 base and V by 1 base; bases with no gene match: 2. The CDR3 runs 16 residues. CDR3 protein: CASSLFGGVNTGELFF. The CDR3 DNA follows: TGTGCCAGCAGTTTATTCGGGGGGGTGAACACCGGGGAGCTGTTTTTT.

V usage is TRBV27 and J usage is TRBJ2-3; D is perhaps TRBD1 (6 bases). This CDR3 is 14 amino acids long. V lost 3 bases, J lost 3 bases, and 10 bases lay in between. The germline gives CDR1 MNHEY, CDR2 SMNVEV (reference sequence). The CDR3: CASSLEQGTDTQYF. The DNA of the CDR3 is TGTGCCAGCAGTTTGGAACAGGGAACAGATACGCAGTATTTT.

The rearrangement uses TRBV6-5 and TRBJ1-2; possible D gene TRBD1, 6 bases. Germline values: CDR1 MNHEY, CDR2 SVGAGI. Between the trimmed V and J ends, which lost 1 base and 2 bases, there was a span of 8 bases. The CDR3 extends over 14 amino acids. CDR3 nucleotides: TGTGCCAGCAGTTACTTTGGACAGAACTATGGCTACACCTTC. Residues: CASSYFGQNYGYTF.

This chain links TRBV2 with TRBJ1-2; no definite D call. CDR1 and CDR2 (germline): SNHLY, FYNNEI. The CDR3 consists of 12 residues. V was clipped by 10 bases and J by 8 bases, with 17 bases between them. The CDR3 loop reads CAKTWQVGGYTF. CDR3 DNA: TGTGCCAAGACTTGGCAAGTCGGGGGCTACACCTTC.

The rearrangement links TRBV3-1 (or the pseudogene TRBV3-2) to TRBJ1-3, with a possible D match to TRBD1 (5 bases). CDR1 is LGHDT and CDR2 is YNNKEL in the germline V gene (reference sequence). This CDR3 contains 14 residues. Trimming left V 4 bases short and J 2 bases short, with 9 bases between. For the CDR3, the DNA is TGTGCCAGCAGCCGGGGACGAGCTGGAAACACCATATATTTT. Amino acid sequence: CASSRGRAGNTIYF.

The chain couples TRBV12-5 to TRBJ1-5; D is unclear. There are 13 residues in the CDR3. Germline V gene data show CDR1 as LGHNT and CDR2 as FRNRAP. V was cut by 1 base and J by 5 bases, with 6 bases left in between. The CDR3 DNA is TGTGCTAGTGGTTTGGCCGGAGATCAGCCCCAGCATTTT. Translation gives CASGLAGDQPQHF. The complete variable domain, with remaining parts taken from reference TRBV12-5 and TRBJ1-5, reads DARVTQTPRHKVTEMGQEVTMRCQPILGHNTVFWYRQTMMQGLELLAYFRNRAPLDDSGMPKDRFSAEMPDATLATLKIQPSEPRDSAVYFCASGLAGDQPQHFGDGTRLSIL.

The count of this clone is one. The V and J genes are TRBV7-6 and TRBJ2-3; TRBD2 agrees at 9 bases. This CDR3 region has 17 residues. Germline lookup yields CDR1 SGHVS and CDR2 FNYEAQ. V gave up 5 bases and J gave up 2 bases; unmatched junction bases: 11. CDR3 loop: CASSPTPLAGITDTQYF. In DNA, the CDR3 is TGTGCCAGCAGCCCGACCCCACTAGCGGGTATCACAGATACGCAGTATTTT.

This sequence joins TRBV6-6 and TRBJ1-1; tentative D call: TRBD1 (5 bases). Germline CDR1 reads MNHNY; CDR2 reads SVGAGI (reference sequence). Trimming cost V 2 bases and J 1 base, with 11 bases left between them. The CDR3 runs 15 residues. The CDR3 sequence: CASSYRSTANTEAFF. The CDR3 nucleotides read TGTGCCAGCAGTTACCGGTCGACAGCGAACACTGAAGCTTTCTTT.

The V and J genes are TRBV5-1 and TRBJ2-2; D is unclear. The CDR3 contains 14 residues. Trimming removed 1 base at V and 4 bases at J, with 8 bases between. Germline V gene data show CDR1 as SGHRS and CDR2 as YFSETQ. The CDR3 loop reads CASSLISGTGELFF. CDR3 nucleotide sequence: TGCGCCAGCAGCTTGATCAGTGGCACCGGGGAGCTGTTTTTT.